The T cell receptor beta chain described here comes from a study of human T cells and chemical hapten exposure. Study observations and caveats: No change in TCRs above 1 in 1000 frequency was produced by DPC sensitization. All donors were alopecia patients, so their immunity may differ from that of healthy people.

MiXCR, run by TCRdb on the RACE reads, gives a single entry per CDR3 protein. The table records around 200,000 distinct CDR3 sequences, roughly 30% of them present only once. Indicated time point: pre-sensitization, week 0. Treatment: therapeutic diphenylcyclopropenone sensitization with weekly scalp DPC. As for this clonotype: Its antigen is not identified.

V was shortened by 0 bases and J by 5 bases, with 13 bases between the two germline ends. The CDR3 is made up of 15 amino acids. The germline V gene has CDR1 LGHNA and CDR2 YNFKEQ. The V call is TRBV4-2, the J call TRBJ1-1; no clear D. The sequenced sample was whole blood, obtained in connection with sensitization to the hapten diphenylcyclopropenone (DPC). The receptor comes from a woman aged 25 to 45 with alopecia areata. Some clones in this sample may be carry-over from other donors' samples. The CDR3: CASSQETLFSTEAFF. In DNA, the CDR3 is TGTGCCAGCAGCCAAGAGACGCTTTTCTCAACTGAAGCTTTCTTT.